This is a list of T cell receptor beta chains from one sample in a study of technical replicates of blood from several donors. Generated by immunoSEQ multiplex PCR, the TCRdb table keeps only in-frame clones and is missing some. This table has around 93,000 clones, roughly 94% appearing once. Sequencing used T cells isolated from PBMCs. Receptor source: a human donor in good health. Each CDR3 is given without its conserved first and last residue. A D gene is named only where the DNA matches it firmly.

J gene: TRBJ1-2
D gene: .
V gene: TRBV27
CDR3 protein: ARERGGSFYGYT

J gene: TRBJ2-1
D gene: TRBD2
V gene: TRBV4-1
CDR3 protein: ASSPEPGLGNEQF

J gene: TRBJ2-7
D gene: TRBD1
V gene: TRBV6-5
CDR3 protein: ASSYAWDSSYEQY

J gene: TRBJ2-1
D gene: .
V gene: TRBV27
CDR3 protein: ASSLSSAGVFNEQF

J gene: TRBJ2-7
D gene: .
V gene: TRBV4-2
CDR3 protein: ASSQDPRGQTAYEQY

J gene: TRBJ2-3
D gene: TRBD2
V gene: TRBV10-1
CDR3 protein: ASRERGWRAGATDTQY

J gene: TRBJ2-1
D gene: TRBD1
V gene: TRBV9
CDR3 protein: ASSPDRQGWNEQF

J gene: TRBJ1-2
D gene: .
V gene: TRBV9
CDR3 protein: ASSVGGDPNYGYT

J gene: TRBJ2-5
D gene: TRBD1
V gene: TRBV4-3
CDR3 protein: ASSQGIGRGQETQY

J gene: TRBJ2-1
D gene: TRBD2
V gene: TRBV2
CDR3 protein: ASSESRSGSRYEQF

J gene: TRBJ1-3
D gene: .
V gene: TRBV2
CDR3 protein: ASNLNGAGGNTIY

J gene: TRBJ1-2
D gene: .
V gene: TRBV9
CDR3 protein: ASSDGQYGYT

J gene: TRBJ1-4
D gene: TRBD1
V gene: TRBV7-9
CDR3 protein: ASSRTGTNEKLF

J gene: TRBJ1-5
D gene: .
V gene: TRBV28
CDR3 protein: ASSLGGANQPQH

J gene: TRBJ1-5
D gene: TRBD1
V gene: TRBV28
CDR3 protein: ASSLGDRLEQPQH

J gene: TRBJ2-1
D gene: .
V gene: TRBV19
CDR3 protein: ASSNDLFEQF

J gene: TRBJ2-1
D gene: .
V gene: TRBV9
CDR3 protein: ASSRTPSYNEQF

J gene: TRBJ2-7
D gene: .
V gene: TRBV7-8
CDR3 protein: ASSLIGYEQY

J gene: TRBJ1-2
D gene: .
V gene: TRBV5-6
CDR3 protein: ASSMTDYGYT

J gene: TRBJ1-2
D gene: TRBD1
V gene: TRBV9
CDR3 protein: ASSGQGVLLDNYGYT

J gene: TRBJ1-4
D gene: .
V gene: TRBV4-3
CDR3 protein: ASSQELDFVVAKLF

J gene: TRBJ2-3
D gene: TRBD2
V gene: TRBV5-6
CDR3 protein: ASSLRGLAGGYGDTQY

J gene: TRBJ1-5
D gene: .
V gene: TRBV19
CDR3 protein: ASLDREINQPQH

J gene: TRBJ1-2
D gene: .
V gene: TRBV27
CDR3 protein: ASSPNRRWDYT

J gene: TRBJ2-3
D gene: TRBD2
V gene: TRBV7-9
CDR3 protein: ASSLLGSGSSTDTQY

J gene: TRBJ2-5
D gene: TRBD2
V gene: TRBV5-6
CDR3 protein: ASSPDTGLAEETQY

J gene: TRBJ2-7
D gene: TRBD2
V gene: TRBV18
CDR3 protein: ASSPTGTSRYEQY

J gene: TRBJ1-2
D gene: .
V gene: TRBV15
CDR3 protein: ATSRAGPLNYGYT

J gene: TRBJ1-1
D gene: TRBD1
V gene: TRBV6-5
CDR3 protein: ASSLGQGYRTGAF

J gene: TRBJ2-1
D gene: .
V gene: TRBV5-1
CDR3 protein: ASSLEAGSYNEQF

J gene: TRBJ1-3
D gene: .
V gene: TRBV6-5
CDR3 protein: ASSPGHRNTIY

J gene: TRBJ2-3
D gene: TRBD2
V gene: TRBV18
CDR3 protein: ASSLEPGGPADTQY

J gene: TRBJ2-5
D gene: TRBD2
V gene: TRBV10-2
CDR3 protein: ASSESPSGMETQY

J gene: TRBJ2-7
D gene: .
V gene: TRBV6-6
CDR3 protein: ASSLAGSYSYEQY

J gene: TRBJ2-7
D gene: TRBD1
V gene: TRBV10-3
CDR3 protein: AISSGTGINEQY

J gene: TRBJ2-1
D gene: .
V gene: TRBV16
CDR3 protein: ASSQSAPRDEQF

J gene: TRBJ2-7
D gene: .
V gene: TRBV5-1
CDR3 protein: ASSLTGSIYEQY

J gene: TRBJ2-1
D gene: TRBD1
V gene: TRBV5-8
CDR3 protein: ASTPRQGAGNEQF

J gene: TRBJ1-2
D gene: .
V gene: TRBV29-1
CDR3 protein: SVEYGGHGYT

J gene: TRBJ2-7
D gene: TRBD1
V gene: TRBV6-5
CDR3 protein: ASSRDRRLYEQY

J gene: TRBJ2-1
D gene: TRBD1
V gene: TRBV4-2
CDR3 protein: ASSPGQGGNEQF

J gene: TRBJ1-1
D gene: .
V gene: TRBV15
CDR3 protein: ATSRAGAGNAEAF

J gene: TRBJ1-2
D gene: TRBD1
V gene: TRBV6-5
CDR3 protein: ASSLDRDYGYT

J gene: TRBJ2-1
D gene: .
V gene: TRBV19
CDR3 protein: ASSIYFSGEQF

J gene: TRBJ2-7
D gene: .
V gene: TRBV19
CDR3 protein: ASSINGGYEQY

J gene: TRBJ2-7
D gene: TRBD2
V gene: TRBV4-3
CDR3 protein: ASSQEMGGVTYEQY

J gene: TRBJ1-1
D gene: TRBD1
V gene: TRBV28
CDR3 protein: ASRRQGLELF

J gene: TRBJ1-1
D gene: TRBD1
V gene: TRBV4-1
CDR3 protein: ASSQTGTGVNTEAF

J gene: TRBJ1-5
D gene: TRBD1
V gene: TRBV11-2
CDR3 protein: ASSQGRQGGQPQH

J gene: TRBJ2-1
D gene: TRBD1
V gene: TRBV28
CDR3 protein: ASSFRDRGTREQF

J gene: TRBJ1-5
D gene: TRBD1
V gene: TRBV19
CDR3 protein: ASSTHWDRGNQPQH

J gene: TRBJ2-3
D gene: TRBD2
V gene: TRBV6-6
CDR3 protein: ATRTSSSTQY